These 2 T cell receptor beta chains share one sample of origin, sequenced in a study of shared clonotypes between healthy human individuals (dated by TCRdb to between 2020 and 2021). Library preparation used the immunoSEQ multiplex PCR assay. TCRdb's version of the immuneACCESS table is confined to in-frame rearrangements and falls short of the full clone set. An unresolved V gene accounts for under half of the shortfall where checked; the remainder is of unknown origin. Counted in this sample were roughly 500,000 clones; 78% of them appeared once. More than 10% of the sample is in the top ten clones. The sample was PBMCs. These TCRs come from a woman aged 35 to 49 in good health. Some clones in this sample may be carry-over from other donors' samples.

This clone was observed a single time. The V gene is TRBV30, the J gene TRBJ1-1; no clear D. In germline, CDR1 is GTSNPN, CDR2 SVGIG (reference sequence). Trimming removed 3 bases at V and 6 bases at J, with 20 bases between. This CDR3 region has 15 residues. As DNA, the CDR3 is TGTGCCTGGAGCCCCGTGAGGGAACCCCCCCCTGAAGCTTTCTTT. Translation gives CAWSPVREPPPEAFF.

In this sample, this clone turned up once. The chain has TRBV5-1 and TRBJ1-1; 8 bases are a match to TRBD1. J gave up 3 bases and V 4 bases, and 5 bases lay outside the gene matches. Germline CDR1 is SGHRS and CDR2 is YFSETQ. The CDR3 is 14 residues long. CDR3 nucleotide sequence: TGCGCCAGCAGCCCAGGGGGCGAGGACACTGAAGCTTTCTTT. Protein: CASSPGGEDTEAFF.